This TCR beta chain was documented in a study of T cell repertoires in cytomegalovirus infection. About the research overall: As its CMV epitopes, the study selected recently identified HLA-C-restricted and well-studied HLA-B-restricted targets.

Each CDR3 protein is one row after TCRdb ran MiXCR on the reads. The sample shows some 120,000 distinct CDR3 sequences, around 30% of them seen only once. With respect to this clonotype: What it binds is not known.

Overall study results and limits: Clonotypes of TCR beta that were HLA-C-restricted and CMV-specific dominated the ex vivo response.

This CDR3 is built from 14 residues. Germline V CDR1 and CDR2: KGHDR, SFDVKD. V dropped 7 bases and J dropped 3; count of bases not matched to a gene: 1. This chain links TRBV24-1 with TRBJ2-2; TRBD1 matches 10 bases. Here the sequenced sample was CD8+ T cells from cultured PBMCs, taken from culture after CMV antigen stimulation. The receptor was derived from a human donor in good health (CMV status not recorded). Some clones in this sample may be carry-over from other donors' samples. Here the CDR3 reads CATSGTGDTGELFF. As DNA, the CDR3 is TGTGCCACCAGCGGGACAGGGGACACCGGGGAGCTGTTTTTT.